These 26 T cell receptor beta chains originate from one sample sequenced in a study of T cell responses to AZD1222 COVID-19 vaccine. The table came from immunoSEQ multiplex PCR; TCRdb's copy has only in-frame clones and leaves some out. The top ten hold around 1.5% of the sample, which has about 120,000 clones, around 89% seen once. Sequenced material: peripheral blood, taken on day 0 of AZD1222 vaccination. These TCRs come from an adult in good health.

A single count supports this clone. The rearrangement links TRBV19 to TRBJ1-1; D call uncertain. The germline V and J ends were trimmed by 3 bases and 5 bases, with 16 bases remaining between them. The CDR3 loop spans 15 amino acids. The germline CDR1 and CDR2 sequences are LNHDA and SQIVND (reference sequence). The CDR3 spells CASSIRLGSRTEAFF. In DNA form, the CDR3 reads TGTGCCAGTAGTATCAGACTGGGATCGCGGACTGAAGCTTTCTTT.

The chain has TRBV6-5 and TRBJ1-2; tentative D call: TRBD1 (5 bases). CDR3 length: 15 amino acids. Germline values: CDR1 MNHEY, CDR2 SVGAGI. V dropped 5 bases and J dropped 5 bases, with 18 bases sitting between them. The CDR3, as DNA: TGTGCCAGCAGTCCGAGGGACGGTCAGGCTTATGGCTACACCTTC. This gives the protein CASSPRDGQAYGYTF.

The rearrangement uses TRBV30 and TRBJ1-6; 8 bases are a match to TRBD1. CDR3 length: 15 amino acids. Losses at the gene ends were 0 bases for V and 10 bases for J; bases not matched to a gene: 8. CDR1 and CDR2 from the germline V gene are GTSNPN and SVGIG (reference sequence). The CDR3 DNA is TGTGCCTGGAGTGTCACTTGGACAGGGAGGTCACCCCTCCACTTT. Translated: CAWSVTWTGRSPLHF.

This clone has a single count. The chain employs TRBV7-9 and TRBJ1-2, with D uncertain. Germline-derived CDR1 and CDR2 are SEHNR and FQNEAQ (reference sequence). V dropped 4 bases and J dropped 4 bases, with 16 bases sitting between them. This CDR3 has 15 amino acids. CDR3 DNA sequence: TGTGCCAGCAGCTCCGGAGTCCGGACCTTCTATGGCTACACCTTC. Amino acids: CASSSGVRTFYGYTF.

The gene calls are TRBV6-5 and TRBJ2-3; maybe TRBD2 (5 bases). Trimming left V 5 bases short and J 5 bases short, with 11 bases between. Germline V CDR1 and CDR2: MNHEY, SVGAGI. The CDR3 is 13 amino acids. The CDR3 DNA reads TGTGCCAGCAGTCGAGGGCCAGGAGATACGCAGTATTTT. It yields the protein CASSRGPGDTQYF.

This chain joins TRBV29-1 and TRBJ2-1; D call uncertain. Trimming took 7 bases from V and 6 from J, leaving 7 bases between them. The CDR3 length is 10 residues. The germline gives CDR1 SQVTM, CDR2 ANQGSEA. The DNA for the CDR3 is TGCAGCGCGGAACTCAATGAGCAGTTCTTC. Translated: CSAELNEQFF.

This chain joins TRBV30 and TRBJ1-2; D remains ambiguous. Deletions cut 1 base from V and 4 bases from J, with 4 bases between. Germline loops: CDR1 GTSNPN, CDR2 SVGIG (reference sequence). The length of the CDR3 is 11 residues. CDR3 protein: CAWSGTYGYTF. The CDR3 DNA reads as TGTGCCTGGAGTGGTACCTATGGCTACACCTTC.

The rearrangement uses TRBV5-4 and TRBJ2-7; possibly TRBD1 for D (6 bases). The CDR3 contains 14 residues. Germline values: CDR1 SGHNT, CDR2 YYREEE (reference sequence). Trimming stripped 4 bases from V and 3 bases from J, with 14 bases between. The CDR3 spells CASSQQLGGYEQYF. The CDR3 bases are TGTGCCAGCAGCCAACAGTTAGGGGGCTACGAGCAGTACTTC. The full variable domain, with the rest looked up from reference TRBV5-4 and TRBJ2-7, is ETGVTQSPTHLIKTRGQQVTLRCSSQSGHNTVSWYQQALGQGPQFIFQYYREEENGRGNFPPRFSGLQFPNYSSELNVNALELDDSALYLCASSQQLGGYEQYFGPGTRLTVT.

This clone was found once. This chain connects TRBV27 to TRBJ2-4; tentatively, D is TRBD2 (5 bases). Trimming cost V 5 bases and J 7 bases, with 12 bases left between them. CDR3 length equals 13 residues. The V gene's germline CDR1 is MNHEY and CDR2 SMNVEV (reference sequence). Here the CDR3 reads CASSHEGYNIQYF. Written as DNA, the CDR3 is TGTGCCAGCAGTCATGAGGGCTATAACATTCAGTACTTC.

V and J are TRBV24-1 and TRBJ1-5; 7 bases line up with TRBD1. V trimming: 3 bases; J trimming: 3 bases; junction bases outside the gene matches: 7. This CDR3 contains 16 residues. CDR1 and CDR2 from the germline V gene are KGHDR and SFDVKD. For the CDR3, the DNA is TGTGCCACCAGTGATCACCGACAGGGCCACAATCAGCCCCAGCATTTT. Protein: CATSDHRQGHNQPQHF.

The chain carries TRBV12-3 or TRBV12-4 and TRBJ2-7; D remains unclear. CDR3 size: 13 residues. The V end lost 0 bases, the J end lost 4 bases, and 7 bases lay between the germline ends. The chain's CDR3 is CASSLARVYEQYF. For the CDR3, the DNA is TGTGCCAGCAGTTTAGCGCGAGTGTACGAGCAGTACTTC.

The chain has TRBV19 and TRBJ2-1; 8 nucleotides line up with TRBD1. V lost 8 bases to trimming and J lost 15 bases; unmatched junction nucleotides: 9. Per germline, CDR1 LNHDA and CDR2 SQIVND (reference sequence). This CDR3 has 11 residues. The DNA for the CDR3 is TGTGCCAGTGGGACAGGAGGGGTTGCGTTCTTC. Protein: CASGTGGVAFF.

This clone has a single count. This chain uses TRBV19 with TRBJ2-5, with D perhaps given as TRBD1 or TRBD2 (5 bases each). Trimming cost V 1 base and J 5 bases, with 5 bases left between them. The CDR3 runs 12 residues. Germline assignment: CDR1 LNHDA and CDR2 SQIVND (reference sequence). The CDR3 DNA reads TGTGCCAGTAGTATAGGGGGGGAGACCCAGTACTTC. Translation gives CASSIGGETQYF.

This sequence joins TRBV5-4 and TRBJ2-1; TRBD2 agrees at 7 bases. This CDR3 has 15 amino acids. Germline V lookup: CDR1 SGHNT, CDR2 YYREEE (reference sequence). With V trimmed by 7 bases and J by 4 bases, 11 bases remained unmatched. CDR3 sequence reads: CASRHYGGKYNEQFF. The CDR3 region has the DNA TGTGCCAGCCGCCACTACGGGGGGAAGTACAATGAGCAGTTCTTC.

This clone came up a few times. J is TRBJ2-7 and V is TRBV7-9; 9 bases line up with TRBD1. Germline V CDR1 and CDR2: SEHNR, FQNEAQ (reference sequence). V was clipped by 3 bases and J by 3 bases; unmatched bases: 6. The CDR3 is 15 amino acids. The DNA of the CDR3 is TGTGCCAGCAGCTTGCGACAGGGGGGGTTCTACGAGCAGTACTTC. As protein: CASSLRQGGFYEQYF.

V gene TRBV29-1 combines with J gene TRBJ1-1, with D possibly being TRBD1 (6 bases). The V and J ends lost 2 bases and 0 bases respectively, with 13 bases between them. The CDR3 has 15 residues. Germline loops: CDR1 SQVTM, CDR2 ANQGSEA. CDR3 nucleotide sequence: TGCAGCGTTGAAAAGGACAGTACATTGAACACTGAAGCTTTCTTT. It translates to CSVEKDSTLNTEAFF.

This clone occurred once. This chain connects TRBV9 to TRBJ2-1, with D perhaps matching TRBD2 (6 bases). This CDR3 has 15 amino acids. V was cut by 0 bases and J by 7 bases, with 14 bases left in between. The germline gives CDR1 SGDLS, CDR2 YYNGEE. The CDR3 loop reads CASSVGSSAGNEQFF. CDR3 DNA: TGTGCCAGCAGCGTAGGGTCTAGCGCGGGGAATGAGCAGTTCTTC.

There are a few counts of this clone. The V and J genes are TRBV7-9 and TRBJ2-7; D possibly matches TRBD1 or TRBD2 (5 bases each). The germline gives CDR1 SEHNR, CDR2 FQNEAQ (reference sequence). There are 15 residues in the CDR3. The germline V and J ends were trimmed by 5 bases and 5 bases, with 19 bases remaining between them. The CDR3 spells CASSDGTSRIHEQYF. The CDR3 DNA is TGTGCCAGCAGCGACGGGACGTCTCGCATCCACGAGCAGTACTTC.

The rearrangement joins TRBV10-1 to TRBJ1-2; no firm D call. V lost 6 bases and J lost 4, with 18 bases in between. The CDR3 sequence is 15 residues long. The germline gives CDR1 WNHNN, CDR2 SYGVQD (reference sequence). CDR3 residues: CASSPTDRALYGYTF. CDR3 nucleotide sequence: TGCGCCAGCAGCCCGACTGACCGAGCCCTCTATGGCTACACCTTC.

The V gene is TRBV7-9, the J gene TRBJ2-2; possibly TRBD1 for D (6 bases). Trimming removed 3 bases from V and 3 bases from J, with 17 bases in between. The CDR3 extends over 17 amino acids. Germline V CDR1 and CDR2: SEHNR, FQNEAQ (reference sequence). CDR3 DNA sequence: TGTGCCAGCAGCTTCGATCCGGTAAAGGGGGACACCGGGGAGCTGTTTTTT. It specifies CASSFDPVKGDTGELFF.

As DNA, the CDR3 is TGCAGCGGCGGGGGCAGGGGACTATCAAACATGAACACTGAAGCTTTCTTT. Its protein is CSGGGRGLSNMNTEAFF. V and J are TRBV29-1 and TRBJ1-1, with D tentatively TRBD1 (6 bases). This CDR3 is 17 amino acids long. V lost 7 bases and J 0 bases, leaving 24 bases between the germline ends. Germline assignment: CDR1 SQVTM and CDR2 ANQGSEA.

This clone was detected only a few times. The CDR3, as DNA: TGTGCCAGTAGGAGAACAGACTCGAACACTGAAGCTTTCTTT. Translation: CASRRTDSNTEAFF. The V gene is TRBV19, the J gene TRBJ1-1; D call uncertain. The CDR3 covers 14 residues. Between the trimmed V and J ends, which lost 6 bases and 1 base, there was a span of 12 bases. Germline assignment: CDR1 LNHDA and CDR2 SQIVND (reference sequence).

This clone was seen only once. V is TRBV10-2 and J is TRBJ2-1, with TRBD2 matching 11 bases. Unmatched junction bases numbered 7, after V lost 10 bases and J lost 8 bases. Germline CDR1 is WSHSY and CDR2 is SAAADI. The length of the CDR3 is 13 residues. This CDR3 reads CAIAGGPVDEQFF. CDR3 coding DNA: TGCGCCATAGCGGGAGGGCCTGTAGATGAGCAGTTCTTC.

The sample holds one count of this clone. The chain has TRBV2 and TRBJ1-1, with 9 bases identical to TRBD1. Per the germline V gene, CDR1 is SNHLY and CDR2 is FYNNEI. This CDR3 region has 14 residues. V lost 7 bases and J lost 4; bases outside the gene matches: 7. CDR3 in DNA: TGTGCCAGCAATCGACAGGGGGTCGTCACTGAAGCTTTCTTT. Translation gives CASNRQGVVTEAFF.

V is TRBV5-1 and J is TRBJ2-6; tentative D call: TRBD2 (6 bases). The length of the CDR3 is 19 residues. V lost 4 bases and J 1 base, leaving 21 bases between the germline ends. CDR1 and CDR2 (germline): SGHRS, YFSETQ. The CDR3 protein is CASSLWGPGGASGANVLTF. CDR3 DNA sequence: TGCGCCAGCAGCCTGTGGGGCCCAGGAGGGGCATCTGGGGCCAACGTCCTGACTTTC.

The CDR3, as DNA: TGTGCCAGCAGCGAACAGACAGGAGCCTACGAGCAGTACTTC. Translating gives CASSEQTGAYEQYF. The chain joins TRBV11-2 to TRBJ2-7; weak D call: TRBD1 (6 bases). Germline CDR1 reads SGHAT; CDR2 reads FQNNGV. The germline V and J ends were trimmed by 5 bases and 2 bases, with 13 bases remaining between them. The CDR3 runs 14 residues.